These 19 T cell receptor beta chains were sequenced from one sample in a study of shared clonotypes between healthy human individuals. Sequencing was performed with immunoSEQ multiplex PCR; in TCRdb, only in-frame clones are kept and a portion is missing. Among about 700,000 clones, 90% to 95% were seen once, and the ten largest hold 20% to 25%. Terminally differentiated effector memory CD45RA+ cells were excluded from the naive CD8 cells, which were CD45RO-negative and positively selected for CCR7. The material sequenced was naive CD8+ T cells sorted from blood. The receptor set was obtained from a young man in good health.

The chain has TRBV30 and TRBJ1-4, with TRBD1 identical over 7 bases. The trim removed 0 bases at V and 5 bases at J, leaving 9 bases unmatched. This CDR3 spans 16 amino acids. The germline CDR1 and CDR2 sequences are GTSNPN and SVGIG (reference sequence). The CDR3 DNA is TGTGCCTGGAGTGTATTTGGACAGGAAAAAAATGAAAAACTGTTTTTT. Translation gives CAWSVFGQEKNEKLFF. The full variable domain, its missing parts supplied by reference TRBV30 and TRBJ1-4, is SQTIHQWPATLVQPVGSPLSLECTVEGTSNPNLYWYRQAAGRGLQLLFYSVGIGQISSEVPQNLSASRPQDRQFILSSKKLLLSDSGFYLCAWSVFGQEKNEKLFFGSGTQLSVL.

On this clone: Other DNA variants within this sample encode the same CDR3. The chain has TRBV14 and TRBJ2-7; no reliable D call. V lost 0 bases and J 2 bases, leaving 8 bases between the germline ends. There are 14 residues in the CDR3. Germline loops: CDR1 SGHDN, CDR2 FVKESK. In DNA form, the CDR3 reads TGTGCCAGCAGCCAAGAGGGTCTTACCTACGAGCAGTACTTC. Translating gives CASSQEGLTYEQYF.

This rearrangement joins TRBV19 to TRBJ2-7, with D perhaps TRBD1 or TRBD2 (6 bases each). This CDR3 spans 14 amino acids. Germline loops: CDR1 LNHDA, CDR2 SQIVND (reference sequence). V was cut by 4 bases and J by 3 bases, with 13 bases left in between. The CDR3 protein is CASSRGAGHYEQYF. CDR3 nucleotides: TGTGCCAGTAGTAGGGGGGCAGGGCACTACGAGCAGTACTTC.

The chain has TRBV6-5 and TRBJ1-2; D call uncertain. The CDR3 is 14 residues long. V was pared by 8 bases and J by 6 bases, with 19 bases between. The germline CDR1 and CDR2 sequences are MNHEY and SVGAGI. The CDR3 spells CASWGGRSDNGYTF. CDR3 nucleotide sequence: TGTGCCAGCTGGGGAGGGCGGAGTGATAATGGCTACACCTTC.

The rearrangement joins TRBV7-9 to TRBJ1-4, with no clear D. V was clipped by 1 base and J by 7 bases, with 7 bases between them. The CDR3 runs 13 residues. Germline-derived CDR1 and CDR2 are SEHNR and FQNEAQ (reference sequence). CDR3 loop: CASSLGVREKLFF. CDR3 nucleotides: TGTGCCAGCAGCTTAGGGGTACGTGAAAAACTGTTTTTT. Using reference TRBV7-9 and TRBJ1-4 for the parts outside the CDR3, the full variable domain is DTGVSQNPRHKITKRGQNVTFRCDPISEHNRLYWYRQTLGQGPEFLTYFQNEAQLEKSRLLSDRFSAERPKGSFSTLEIQRTEQGDSAMYLCASSLGVREKLFFGSGTQLSVL.

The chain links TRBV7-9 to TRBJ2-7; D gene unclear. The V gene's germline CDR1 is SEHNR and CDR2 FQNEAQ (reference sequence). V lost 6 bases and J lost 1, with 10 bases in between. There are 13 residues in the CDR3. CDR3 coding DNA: TGTGCCAGCAGTTCGGTCGGATCCTACGAGCAGTACTTC. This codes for CASSSVGSYEQYF.

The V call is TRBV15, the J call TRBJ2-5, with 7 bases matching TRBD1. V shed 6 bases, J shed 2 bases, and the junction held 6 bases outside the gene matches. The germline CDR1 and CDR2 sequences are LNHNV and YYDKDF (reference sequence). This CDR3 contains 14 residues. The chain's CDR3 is CATSPPGQQETQYF. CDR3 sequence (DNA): TGTGCCACCAGTCCGCCGGGACAGCAAGAGACCCAGTACTTC. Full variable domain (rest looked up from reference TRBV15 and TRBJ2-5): DAMVIQNPRYQVTQFGKPVTLSCSQTLNHNVMYWYQQKSSQAPKLLFHYYDKDFNNEADTPDNFQSRRPNTSFCFLDIRSPGLGDTAMYLCATSPPGQQETQYFGPGTRLLVL.

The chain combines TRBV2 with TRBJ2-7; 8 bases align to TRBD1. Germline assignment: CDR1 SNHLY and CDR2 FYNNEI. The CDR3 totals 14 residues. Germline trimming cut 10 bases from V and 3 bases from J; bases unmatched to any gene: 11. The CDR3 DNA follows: TGTGCCAACTCTCATAGCGGACAGGGCTACGAGCAGTACTTC. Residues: CANSHSGQGYEQYF.

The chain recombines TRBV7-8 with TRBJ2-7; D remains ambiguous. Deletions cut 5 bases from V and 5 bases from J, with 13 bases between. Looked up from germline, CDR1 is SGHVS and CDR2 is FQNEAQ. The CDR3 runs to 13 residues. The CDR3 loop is CASSPQMANEQYF. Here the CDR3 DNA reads TGTGCCAGCAGCCCACAGATGGCGAACGAGCAGTACTTC.

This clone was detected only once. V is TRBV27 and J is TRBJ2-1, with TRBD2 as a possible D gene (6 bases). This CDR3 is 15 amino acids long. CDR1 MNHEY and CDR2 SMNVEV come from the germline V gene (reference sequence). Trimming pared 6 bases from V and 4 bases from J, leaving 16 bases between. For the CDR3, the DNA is TGTGCCAGCAGCAATCCGGGAGTGATTTACAATGAGCAGTTCTTC. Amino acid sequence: CASSNPGVIYNEQFF.

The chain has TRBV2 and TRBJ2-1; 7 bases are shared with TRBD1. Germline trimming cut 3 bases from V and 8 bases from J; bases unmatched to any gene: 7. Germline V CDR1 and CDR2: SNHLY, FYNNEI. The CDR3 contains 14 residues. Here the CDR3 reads CASSEPGQWYEQFF. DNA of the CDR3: TGTGCCAGCAGTGAGCCGGGACAGTGGTATGAGCAGTTCTTC.

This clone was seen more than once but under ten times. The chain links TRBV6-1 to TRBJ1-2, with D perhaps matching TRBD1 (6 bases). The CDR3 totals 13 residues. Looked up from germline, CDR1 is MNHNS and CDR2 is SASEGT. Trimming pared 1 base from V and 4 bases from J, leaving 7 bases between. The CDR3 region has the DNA TGTGCCAGCAGTGAAGGGACAGTCTATGGCTACACCTTC. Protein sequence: CASSEGTVYGYTF.

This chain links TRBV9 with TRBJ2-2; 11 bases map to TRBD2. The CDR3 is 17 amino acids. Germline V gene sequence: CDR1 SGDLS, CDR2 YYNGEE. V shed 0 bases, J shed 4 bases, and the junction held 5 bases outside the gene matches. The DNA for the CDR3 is TGTGCCAGCAGCGTAGGGGAACTAGCGGGAGTCACCGGGGAGCTGTTTTTT. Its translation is CASSVGELAGVTGELFF.

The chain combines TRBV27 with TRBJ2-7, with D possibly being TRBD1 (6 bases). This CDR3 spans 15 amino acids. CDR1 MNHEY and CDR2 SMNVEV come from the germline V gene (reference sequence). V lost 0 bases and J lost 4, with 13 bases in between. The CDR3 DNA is TGTGCCAGCAGTTTATCCAGGGGAAGGGGGTACGAGCAGTACTTC. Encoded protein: CASSLSRGRGYEQYF.

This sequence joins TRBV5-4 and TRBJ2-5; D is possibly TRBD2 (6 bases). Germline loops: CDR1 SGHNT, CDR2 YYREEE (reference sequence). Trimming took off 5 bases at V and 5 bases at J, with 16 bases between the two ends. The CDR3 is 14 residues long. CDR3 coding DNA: TGTGCCAGCAGGCCCCGGGGGTCACACGAGACCCAGTACTTC. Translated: CASRPRGSHETQYF.

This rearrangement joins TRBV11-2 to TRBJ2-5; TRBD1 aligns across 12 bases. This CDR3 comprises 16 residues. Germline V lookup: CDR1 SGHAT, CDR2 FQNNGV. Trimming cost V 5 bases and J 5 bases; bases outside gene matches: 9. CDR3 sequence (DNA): TGTGCCAGCAGCATACCGGGACAGGGGGCGAGGGAGACCCAGTACTTC. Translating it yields CASSIPGQGARETQYF.

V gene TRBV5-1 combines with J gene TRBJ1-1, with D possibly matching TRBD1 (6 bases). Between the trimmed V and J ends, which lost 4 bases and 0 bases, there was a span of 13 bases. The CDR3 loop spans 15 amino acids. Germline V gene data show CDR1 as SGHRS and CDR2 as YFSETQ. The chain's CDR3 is CASSAGQYMNTEAFF. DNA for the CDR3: TGCGCCAGCAGCGCAGGACAGTACATGAACACTGAAGCTTTCTTT.

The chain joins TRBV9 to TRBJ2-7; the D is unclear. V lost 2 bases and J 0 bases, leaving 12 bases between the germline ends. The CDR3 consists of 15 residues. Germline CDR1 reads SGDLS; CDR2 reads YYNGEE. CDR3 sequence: CASSVSATSSYEQYF. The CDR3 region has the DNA TGTGCCAGCAGCGTTTCGGCCACGAGCTCCTACGAGCAGTACTTC.

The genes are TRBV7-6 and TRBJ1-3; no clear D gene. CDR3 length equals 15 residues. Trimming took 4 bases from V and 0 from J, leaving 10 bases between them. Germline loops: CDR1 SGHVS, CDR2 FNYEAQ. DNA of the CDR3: TGTGCCAGCAGCTACCAAGTGAGCTCTGGAAACACCATATATTTT. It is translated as CASSYQVSSGNTIYF.